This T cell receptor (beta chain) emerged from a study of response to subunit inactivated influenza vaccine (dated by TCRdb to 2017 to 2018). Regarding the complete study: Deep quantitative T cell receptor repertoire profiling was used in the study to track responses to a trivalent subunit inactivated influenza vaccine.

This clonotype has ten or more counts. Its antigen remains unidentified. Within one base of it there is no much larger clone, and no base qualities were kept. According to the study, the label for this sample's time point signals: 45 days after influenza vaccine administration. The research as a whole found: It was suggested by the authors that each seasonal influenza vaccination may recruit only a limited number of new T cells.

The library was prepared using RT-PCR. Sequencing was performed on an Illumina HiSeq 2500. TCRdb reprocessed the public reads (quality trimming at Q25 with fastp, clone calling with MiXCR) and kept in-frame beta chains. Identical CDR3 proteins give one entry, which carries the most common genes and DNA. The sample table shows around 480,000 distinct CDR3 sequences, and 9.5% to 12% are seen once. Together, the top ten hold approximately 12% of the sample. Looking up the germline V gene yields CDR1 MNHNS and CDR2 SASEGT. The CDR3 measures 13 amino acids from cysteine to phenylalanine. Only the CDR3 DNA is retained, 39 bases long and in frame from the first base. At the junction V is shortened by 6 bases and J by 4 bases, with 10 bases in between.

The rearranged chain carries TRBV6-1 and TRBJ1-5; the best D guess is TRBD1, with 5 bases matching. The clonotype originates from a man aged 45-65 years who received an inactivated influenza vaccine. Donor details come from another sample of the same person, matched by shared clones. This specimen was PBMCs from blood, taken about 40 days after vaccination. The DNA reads TGTGCCAGCAGCCGACAGCAAAATCAGCCCCAGCATTTT. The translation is CASSRQQNQPQHF.